This is a list of T cell receptor beta chains from one sample in a study of control samples from healthy donors and cancer patients. Repertoires were generated with immunoSEQ multiplex PCR, while TCRdb's copy carries only in-frame clones and drops some. The sample contains approximately 150,000 clones, around 88% of which appear only once. Sequenced material: blood. The receptors derive from a young man in good health. CDR3s include the opening cysteine and the closing phenylalanine or tryptophan. A D gene is named only where the DNA matches it firmly. Size values are once, few and many counts, or a class for expanded clones, and some rows have none.

D gene | J gene | clone size | V gene | CDR3 DNA | CDR3 protein
- | TRBJ1-4 | - | TRBV29-1 | TGCAGCGTCTCGCAAAGATCTAATGAAAAACTGTTTTTT | CSVSQRSNEKLFF
- | TRBJ2-1 | - | TRBV15 | TGTGCCACCAGCAGAGAGGTGGGCAATGAGCAGTTCTTC | CATSREVGNEQFF
- | TRBJ2-4 | - | TRBV7-8 | TGTGCCAGCAGCTTAGAGGGGAGACTAGCCAAAAACATTCAGTACTTC | CASSLEGRLAKNIQYF
- | TRBJ1-4 | - | TRBV11-2 | TGTGCCAGCAGCTTCCGAGGGAAACTGTTTTTT | CASSFRGKLFF
- | TRBJ2-5 | - | TRBV6-5 | TGTGCCAGCAGTTACTCGCAGGGAGGCGGGCAGACCCAGTACTTC | CASSYSQGGGQTQYF
- | TRBJ1-2 | - | TRBV30 | TGTGCCTGGAGTGAGGGCAGGGACTATGGCTACACCTTC | CAWSEGRDYGYTF
- | TRBJ1-5 | - | TRBV10-3 | TGTGCCATCAGTTCGTCTGGTCAGCCCCAGCATTTT | CAISSSGQPQHF
TRBD1 | TRBJ2-7 | - | TRBV7-2 | TGTGCCAGCAGCCCCTCAGGGGGCCTCTCCTACGAGCAGTACTTC | CASSPSGGLSYEQYF
- | TRBJ2-7 | - | TRBV5-1 | TGCGCCAGCAGCTTTTCCAACAGCCCCTGGATGTACGAGCAGTACTTC | CASSFSNSPWMYEQYF
- | TRBJ2-7 | - | TRBV21-1 | TGTGCCCTGTTGGGGGGGTTTGCCTACGAGCAGTACTTC | CALLGGFAYEQYF
TRBD2 | TRBJ2-5 | - | TRBV5-4 | TGTGCCAGCAGCTTGGAACAGCGGGGCGAGACCCAGTACTTC | CASSLEQRGETQYF
TRBD2 | TRBJ2-2 | - | TRBV7-6 | TGTGCCAGCAGCTTAGCGGGGACTACCACGAACACCGGGGAGCTGTTTTTT | CASSLAGTTTNTGELFF
TRBD2 | TRBJ2-7 | - | TRBV6-5 | TGTGCCAGCGCCGTCGGACTAGCGGTTTCCTACGAGCAGTACTTC | CASAVGLAVSYEQYF
- | TRBJ1-5 | few | TRBV10-2 | TGCGCCAGCAAAAAACAGGGCGAAGATCAGCCCCAGCATTTT | CASKKQGEDQPQHF
- | TRBJ2-3 | - | TRBV7-9 | TGTGCCAGCAGCCCTAAGGAAACAGATACGCAGTATTTT | CASSPKETDTQYF
- | TRBJ1-1 | - | TRBV18 | TGTGCCAGCTCACCACCTATCGCAGGGATTGAAGCTTTCTTT | CASSPPIAGIEAFF
TRBD1 | TRBJ2-2 | - | TRBV5-8 | TGTGCCAGCGCCCGGGACAGGAACACCGGGGAGCTGTTTTTT | CASARDRNTGELFF
- | TRBJ1-1 | - | TRBV28 | TGTGCCAGCTCATCCTTCGTGGACACTGAAGCTTTCTTT | CASSSFVDTEAFF
- | TRBJ1-2 | - | TRBV27 | TGTGCCAGCAGTTTGAGGAACAGCCCGGGTTGGTTCTATGGCTACACCTTC | CASSLRNSPGWFYGYTF
- | TRBJ2-2 | - | TRBV5-1 | TGCGCCAGCAGCTTGGTGACTAGGGGCGGGGAGCTGTTTTTT | CASSLVTRGGELFF
- | TRBJ2-5 | - | TRBV28 | TGTGCCAGCACTTCGGTTCGAGGGGCGTCGGGGTACTTC | CASTSVRGASGYF
- | TRBJ1-6 | - | TRBV20-1 | TGCAGTGCTAGTGCACAGGTGAATTATAATTCACCCCTCCACTTT | CSASAQVNYNSPLHF
- | TRBJ2-7 | - | TRBV7-9 | TGTGCCAGCAGCCCCCCCGGACGCCTCGGAACGTACGAGCAGTACTTC | CASSPPGRLGTYEQYF
TRBD2 | TRBJ2-7 | - | TRBV5-1 | TGCGCCAGCAGCTTGGCCACGCAATCCGGGGGGGAGCAGTACTTC | CASSLATQSGGEQYF
- | TRBJ2-3 | - | TRBV6-5 | TGTGCCAGCAGTTATAAGGCTAGCACAGATACGCAGTATTTT | CASSYKASTDTQYF
TRBD1 | TRBJ2-7 | - | TRBV7-8 | TGTGCCAGCAGCTTAGCCGGTCTGCAGGGGGACGAGCAGTACTTC | CASSLAGLQGDEQYF
TRBD1 | TRBJ2-2 | - | TRBV5-1 | TGCGCCAGCAGCTCGTCGCTGACAGGGTCGACGGCCACCGGGGAGCTGTTTTTT | CASSSSLTGSTATGELFF